These T cell receptor beta chains were read from a single sample in a study of T cell changes during pregnancy in multiple sclerosis. TCRdb's table, derived via immunoSEQ multiplex PCR, lists solely in-frame clones and lacks some. The table has about 79,000 clones, around 95% seen once. This sample comprised peripheral blood, obtained in the second trimester of pregnancy. These receptors were taken from a female donor in good health, enrolled as a control in a pregnancy study. CDR3s include the opening cysteine and the closing phenylalanine or tryptophan. Fields, in order: V gene, CDR3 protein.

>TRBV27
CASSLGQGDYGYTF
>TRBV7-9
CASSLARGLADPNYEQYF
>TRBV7-2
CASSLNRVNEKLFF
>TRBV18
CASSPPLEDTQYF
>TRBV29-1
CSVEDPRLAGEQETQYF
>TRBV19
CASDKGGSSNQPQHF
>TRBV4-3
CASSQVWGGNPNQPQHF
>TRBV27
CASSIRTGYGNSPLHF
>TRBV9
CASSEGAGEEKLFF
>TRBV30
CAWSVGGEKLFF
>TRBV7-6
CASSRAGGNTGELFF
>TRBV5-1
CASSLEGQGTNEQFF
>TRBV7-8
CASSLVEGWGPDTQYF
>TRBV18
CASSLQGAEGYTF
>TRBV9
CASSPGQGADNEQFF